The entry below gives a single T cell receptor beta chain sequence along with its context. The data stem from a study of CD8 T cells in Susac syndrome. The authors reverse transcribed about 0.5 to 1 ug RNA with random hexamers. It was immunoSEQ multiplex PCR that amplified TCR beta CDR3 across 54 Vbeta and 13 Jbeta. TCRdb ran MiXCR on the immunoSEQ multiplex PCR reads and lists one entry per CDR3 protein. The data contain about 120,000 distinct CDR3 sequences, around 92% of them singletons. The sequence was collected from a human donor in good health. What was sequenced was CD8+ T cells from PBMCs.

The CDR3 region is CSVPGQGTNQPQHF. In DNA form, the CDR3 reads TGCAGCGTGCCGGGACAGGGGACAAATCAGCCCCAGCATTTT. The chain combines TRBV29-1 with TRBJ1-5; the match to TRBD1 covers 10 bases. Germline-derived CDR1 and CDR2 are SQVTM and ANQGSEA. The CDR3 spans 14 residues. Trimming took 6 bases from V and 4 from J; bases not matched to a gene: 6.